The T cell receptor (beta chain) under discussion was sequenced for a study of T cell responses to AZD1222 COVID-19 vaccine. Overall study: Second-dose schedules of about 4 or about 12 weeks were combined.

The study, taken as a whole, reports: The donors showed a predominance of white British ancestry and of females, with possible underestimation of clonal diversity. There were repertoire samples only from the period after the peak T cell response. Spike as a whole was targeted by vaccine-associated CD4 TCRs, dominant at 160-218 and 743-854.

Profiling relied on immunoSEQ multiplex PCR, and the TCRdb table lists in-frame clones only, not all of them. Of about 100,000 clones listed, 90% were seen once; the top ten hold approximately 1.2%. Remarks on this clone: Its antigen is unidentified.

The receptor was isolated from an adult in good health. The specimen was peripheral blood, collected on day 0 of AZD1222 vaccination.

CDR3 in amino acids: CASSYDNQPQHF. In nucleotides, the CDR3 is TGTGCCAGCAGTTATGATAATCAGCCCCAGCATTTT. The V gene is TRBV12-3 or TRBV12-4, the J gene TRBJ1-5, with D hard to call. V was trimmed by 4 bases and J by 4 bases, leaving 5 bases between them. The length of the CDR3 is 12 residues.